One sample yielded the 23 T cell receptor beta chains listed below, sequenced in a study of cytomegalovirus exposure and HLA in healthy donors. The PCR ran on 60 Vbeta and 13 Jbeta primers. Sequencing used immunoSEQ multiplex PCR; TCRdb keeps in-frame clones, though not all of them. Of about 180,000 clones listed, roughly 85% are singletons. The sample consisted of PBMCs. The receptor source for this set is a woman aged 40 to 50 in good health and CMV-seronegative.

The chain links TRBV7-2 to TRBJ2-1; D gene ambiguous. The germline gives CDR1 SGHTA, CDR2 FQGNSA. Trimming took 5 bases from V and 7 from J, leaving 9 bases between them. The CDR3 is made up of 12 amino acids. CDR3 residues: CASSPQANEQFF. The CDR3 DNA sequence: TGTGCCAGCAGCCCTCAGGCGAATGAGCAGTTCTTC.

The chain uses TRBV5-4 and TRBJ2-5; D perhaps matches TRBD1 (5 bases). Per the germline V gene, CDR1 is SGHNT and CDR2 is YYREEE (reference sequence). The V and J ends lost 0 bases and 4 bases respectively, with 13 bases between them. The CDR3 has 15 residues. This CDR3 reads CASSLARALGETQYF. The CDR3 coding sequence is TGTGCCAGCAGCTTGGCCAGGGCCTTAGGAGAGACCCAGTACTTC.

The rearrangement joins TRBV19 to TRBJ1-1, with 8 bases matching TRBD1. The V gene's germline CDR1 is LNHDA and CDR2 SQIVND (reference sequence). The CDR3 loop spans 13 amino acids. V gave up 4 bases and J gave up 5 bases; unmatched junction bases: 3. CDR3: CASSKDRDTEAFF. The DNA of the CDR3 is TGTGCCAGTAGTAAGGACAGGGATACTGAAGCTTTCTTT.

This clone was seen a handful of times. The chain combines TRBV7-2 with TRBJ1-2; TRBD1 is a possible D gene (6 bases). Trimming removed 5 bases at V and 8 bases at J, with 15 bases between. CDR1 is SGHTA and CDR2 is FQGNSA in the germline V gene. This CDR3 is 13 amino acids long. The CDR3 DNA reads TGTGCCAGCAGCATACAGGGAGAGATCGGCTACACCTTC. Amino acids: CASSIQGEIGYTF.

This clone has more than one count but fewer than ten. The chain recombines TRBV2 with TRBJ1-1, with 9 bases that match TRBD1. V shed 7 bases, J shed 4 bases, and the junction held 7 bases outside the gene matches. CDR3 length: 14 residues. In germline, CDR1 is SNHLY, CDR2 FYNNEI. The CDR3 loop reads CASIPGTGFTEAFF. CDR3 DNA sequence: TGTGCCAGCATTCCCGGGACAGGGTTCACTGAAGCTTTCTTT.

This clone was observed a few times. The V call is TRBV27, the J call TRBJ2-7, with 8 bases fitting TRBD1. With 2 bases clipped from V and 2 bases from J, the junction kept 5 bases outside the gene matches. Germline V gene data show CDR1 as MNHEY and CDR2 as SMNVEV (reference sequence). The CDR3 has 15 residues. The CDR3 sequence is CASSLLGTGPYEQYF. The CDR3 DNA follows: TGTGCCAGCAGTTTACTGGGGACAGGCCCCTACGAGCAGTACTTC.

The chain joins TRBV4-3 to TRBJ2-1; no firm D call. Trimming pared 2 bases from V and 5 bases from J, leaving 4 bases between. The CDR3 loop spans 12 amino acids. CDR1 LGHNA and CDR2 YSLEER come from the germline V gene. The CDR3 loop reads CASSQQDNEQFF. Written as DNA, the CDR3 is TGCGCCAGCAGCCAACAGGACAATGAGCAGTTCTTC.

The CDR3 DNA reads as TGCGCCAGCAGCTTGGACAGGGGGTCCGGGGAGCTGTTTTTT. This codes for CASSLDRGSGELFF. The V and J genes are TRBV5-1 and TRBJ2-2; TRBD1 matches at 8 bases. Germline V gene data show CDR1 as SGHRS and CDR2 as YFSETQ. V was pared by 0 bases and J by 6 bases, with 1 base of the junction left unmatched. This CDR3 comprises 14 residues.

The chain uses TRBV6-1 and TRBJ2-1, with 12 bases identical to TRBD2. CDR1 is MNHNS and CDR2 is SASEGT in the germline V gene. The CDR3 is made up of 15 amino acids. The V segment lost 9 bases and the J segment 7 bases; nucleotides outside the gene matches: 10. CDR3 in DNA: TGTGCCAGTTTTAGGGCTAGCGGGGGGGCGAATGAGCAGTTCTTC. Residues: CASFRASGGANEQFF.

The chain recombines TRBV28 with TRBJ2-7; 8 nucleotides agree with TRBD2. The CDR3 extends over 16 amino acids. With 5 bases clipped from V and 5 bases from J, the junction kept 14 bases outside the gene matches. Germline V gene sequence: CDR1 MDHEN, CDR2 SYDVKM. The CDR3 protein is CASSPTLTGGPDEQYF. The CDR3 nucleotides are TGTGCCAGCAGTCCCACCTTAACGGGAGGGCCCGACGAGCAGTACTTC.

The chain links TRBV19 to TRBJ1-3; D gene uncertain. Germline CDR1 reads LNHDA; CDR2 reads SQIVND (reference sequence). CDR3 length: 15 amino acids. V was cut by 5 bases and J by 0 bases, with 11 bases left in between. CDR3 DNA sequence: TGTGCCAGTAGTGACCGAGGGAGCTCTGGAAACACCATATATTTT. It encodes CASSDRGSSGNTIYF.

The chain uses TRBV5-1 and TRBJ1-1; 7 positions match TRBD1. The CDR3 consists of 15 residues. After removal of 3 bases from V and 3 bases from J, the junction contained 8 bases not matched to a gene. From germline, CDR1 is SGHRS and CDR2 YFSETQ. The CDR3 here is CASSSHRGRYTEAFF. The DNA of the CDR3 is TGCGCCAGCAGCTCCCACAGGGGTAGGTACACTGAAGCTTTCTTT.

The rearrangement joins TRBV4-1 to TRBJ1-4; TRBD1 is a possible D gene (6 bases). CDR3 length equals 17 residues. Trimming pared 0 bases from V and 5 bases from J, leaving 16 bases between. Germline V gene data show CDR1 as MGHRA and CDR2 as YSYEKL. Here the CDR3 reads CASSQDTPGTHNEKLFF. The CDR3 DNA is TGCGCCAGCAGCCAAGATACGCCAGGGACACACAATGAAAAACTGTTTTTT.

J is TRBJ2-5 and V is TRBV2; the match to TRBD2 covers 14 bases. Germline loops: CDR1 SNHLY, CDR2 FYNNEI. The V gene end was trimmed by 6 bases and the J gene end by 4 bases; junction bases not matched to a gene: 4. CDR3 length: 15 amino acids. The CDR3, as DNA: TGTGCCAGCAGACTGACTAGCGGGGGGGGAGAGACCCAGTACTTC. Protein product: CASRLTSGGGETQYF. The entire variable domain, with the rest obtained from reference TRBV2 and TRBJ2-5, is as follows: EPEVTQTPSHQVTQMGQEVILRCVPISNHLYFYWYRQILGQKVEFLVSFYNNEISEKSEIFDDQFSVERPDGSNFTLKIRSTKLEDSAMYFCASRLTSGGGETQYFGPGTRLLVL.

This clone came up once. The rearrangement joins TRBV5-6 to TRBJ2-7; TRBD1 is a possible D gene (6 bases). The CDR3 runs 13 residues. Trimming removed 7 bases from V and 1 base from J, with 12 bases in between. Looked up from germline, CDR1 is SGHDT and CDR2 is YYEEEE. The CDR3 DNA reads TGTGCCAGCCACGTGACAGGTTCCTACGAGCAGTACTTC. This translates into CASHVTGSYEQYF.

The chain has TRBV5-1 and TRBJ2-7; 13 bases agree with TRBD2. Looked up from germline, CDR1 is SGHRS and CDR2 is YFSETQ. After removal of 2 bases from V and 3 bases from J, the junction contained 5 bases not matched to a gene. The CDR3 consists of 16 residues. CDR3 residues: CASSFGLAGELYEQYF. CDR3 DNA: TGCGCCAGCAGCTTTGGACTAGCGGGAGAACTCTACGAGCAGTACTTC.

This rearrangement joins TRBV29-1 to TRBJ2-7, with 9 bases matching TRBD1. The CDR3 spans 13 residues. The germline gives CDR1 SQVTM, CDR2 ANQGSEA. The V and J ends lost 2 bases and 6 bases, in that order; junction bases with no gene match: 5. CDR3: CSVERQGGGEQYF. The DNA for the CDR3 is TGCAGCGTTGAAAGACAGGGGGGGGGCGAGCAGTACTTC.

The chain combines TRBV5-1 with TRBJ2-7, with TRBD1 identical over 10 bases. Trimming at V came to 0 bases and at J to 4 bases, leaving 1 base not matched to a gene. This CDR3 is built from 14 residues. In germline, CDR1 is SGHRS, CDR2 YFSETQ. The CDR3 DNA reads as TGCGCCAGCAGCTTGGGGACAGGGGGGTACGAGCAGTACTTC. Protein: CASSLGTGGYEQYF.

The CDR3 DNA sequence: TGCGCCAGCAGTGAGTCCGGACAGAACACTGAAGCTTTCTTT. Translating gives CASSESGQNTEAFF. This chain connects TRBV10-1 to TRBJ1-1, with D perhaps TRBD1 (5 bases). Trimming shortened V by 0 bases and J by 1 base, and 6 bases separated the two germline ends. The CDR3 totals 14 residues. Looked up from germline, CDR1 is WNHNN and CDR2 is SYGVQD (reference sequence).

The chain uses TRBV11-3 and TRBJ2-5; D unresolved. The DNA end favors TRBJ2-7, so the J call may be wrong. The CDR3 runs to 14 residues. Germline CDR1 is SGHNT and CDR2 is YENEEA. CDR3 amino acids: CASSLGPSSYEQYF. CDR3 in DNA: TGTGCCAGCAGCTTAGGCCCGAGCTCCTACGAGCAGTACTTC.

The CDR3 nucleotides are TGTGCCAGCAGCCGAGTTGGACAGGGATCAGATACGCAGTATTTT. Its translation: CASSRVGQGSDTQYF. The chain recombines TRBV14 with TRBJ2-3; 8 nucleotides align to TRBD1. The CDR3 loop spans 15 amino acids. With V trimmed by 4 bases and J by 4 bases, 7 bases remained unmatched. Germline CDR1 and CDR2: SGHDN and FVKESK.

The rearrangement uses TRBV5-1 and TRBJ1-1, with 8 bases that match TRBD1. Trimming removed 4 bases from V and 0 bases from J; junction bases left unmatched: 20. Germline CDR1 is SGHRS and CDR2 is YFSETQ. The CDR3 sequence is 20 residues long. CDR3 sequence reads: CASSPSSRDRLTPMNTEAFF. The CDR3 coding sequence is TGCGCCAGCAGCCCGTCCTCCCGGGACAGGTTAACTCCCATGAACACTGAAGCTTTCTTT. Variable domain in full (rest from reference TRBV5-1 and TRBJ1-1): KAGVTQTPRYLIKTRGQQVTLSCSPISGHRSVSWYQQTPGQGLQFLFEYFSETQRNKGNFPGRFSGRQFSNSRSEMNVSTLELGDSALYLCASSPSSRDRLTPMNTEAFFGQGTRLTVV.

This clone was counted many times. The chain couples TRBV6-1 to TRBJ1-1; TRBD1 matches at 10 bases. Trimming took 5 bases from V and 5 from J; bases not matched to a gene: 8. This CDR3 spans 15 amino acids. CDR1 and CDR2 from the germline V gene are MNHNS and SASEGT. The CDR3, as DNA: TGTGCCAGCAGTAAGTGGACAGGGGGATTTACTGAAGCTTTCTTT. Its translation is CASSKWTGGFTEAFF.